This T cell receptor beta chain originates from a study of blood T cell repertoires in COVID-19. Study details: The study drew acute and convalescent COVID-19 samples from the United States, Italy and Spain.

The V gene end was trimmed by 6 bases and the J gene end by 5 bases; junction bases not matched to a gene: 9. Per germline, CDR1 SEHNR and CDR2 FQNEAQ (reference sequence). CDR3 length equals 15 residues. Produced via immunoSEQ multiplex PCR; TCRdb's table is partial and in-frame only. In the table there are around 220,000 clones, 65% to 85% of which are singletons. This sequence originates from a woman older than 75 with acute or convalescent COVID-19. The chain uses TRBV7-9 and TRBJ2-5; 10 nucleotides align to TRBD1. The specimen was peripheral blood. CDR3 residues: CASSRMTGGVETQYF. CDR3 nucleotides: TGTGCCAGCAGTCGTATGACAGGGGGCGTCGAGACCCAGTACTTC. Together with reference TRBV7-9 and TRBJ2-5, the CDR3 gives the full variable domain: DTGVSQNPRHKITKRGQNVTFRCDPISEHNRLYWYRQTLGQGPEFLTYFQNEAQLEKSRLLSDRFSAERPKGSFSTLEIQRTEQGDSAMYLCASSRMTGGVETQYFGPGTRLLVL.